Shown below are 20 T cell receptor beta chains from a single sample sequenced in a study of metastatic and nonmetastatic thyroid tumors. TCRdb re-clonotyped the PCR reads via MiXCR. The sample carries more than 85,000 clones, around 9.2% recorded once. Patients were all untreated before their thyroid surgery. Sequencing was performed on blood. The receptors were gathered from a female donor with papillary thyroid cancer or a benign thyroid nodule (not recorded which). Some clones in this sample may be carry-over from other donors' samples.

This clone was observed at least ten times. The chain uses TRBV6-4 and TRBJ2-3; 7 bases agree with TRBD2. Germline loops: CDR1 MRHNA, CDR2 SNTAGT. The trim removed 2 bases at V and 4 bases at J, leaving 0 bases unmatched. This CDR3 is built from 13 residues. CDR3 coding DNA: TGTGCCAGCAGTGACGGGGGGGCAGATACGCAGTATTTT. This gives the protein CASSDGGADTQYF.

This clone appeared many times. J is TRBJ2-2 and V is TRBV4-1, with 13 bases matching TRBD2. Germline lookup yields CDR1 MGHRA and CDR2 YSYEKL. The CDR3 loop spans 18 amino acids. The J segment lost 4 bases and the V segment lost 1 base, leaving 6 bases of the junction unmatched. The CDR3 sequence is CASSQAPGLAGSTGELFF. DNA for the CDR3: TGCGCCAGCAGCCAAGCACCGGGACTAGCGGGAAGCACCGGGGAGCTGTTTTTT.

This clone has at least ten counts. This sample includes further DNA sequences coding for the same CDR3. The J gene is TRBJ1-3, the V gene TRBV5-6; no clear D gene. V was shortened by 5 bases and J by 0 bases, with 6 bases between the two germline ends. Germline V gene data show CDR1 as SGHDT and CDR2 as YYEEEE. The CDR3 loop spans 13 amino acids. The CDR3 DNA is TGTGCCAGCAGTTCGATCTCTGGAAACACCATATATTTT. Translation: CASSSISGNTIYF.

This clone was found many times. The genes are TRBV7-2 and TRBJ2-7, with 12 bases matching TRBD2. The CDR3 extends over 14 amino acids. The germline gives CDR1 SGHTA, CDR2 FQGNSA. J lost 6 bases, V lost 3 bases, and 3 bases had no gene match. CDR3 DNA sequence: TGTGCCAGCAGCTTGCGGACTAGCGGGGCCGAGCAGTACTTC. It translates to CASSLRTSGAEQYF. Combining the CDR3 with reference TRBV7-2 and TRBJ2-7 gives the whole variable domain GAGVSQSPSNKVTEKGKDVELRCDPISGHTALYWYRQSLGQGLEFLIYFQGNSAPDKSGLPSDRFSAERTGGSVSTLTIQRTQQEDSAVYLCASSLRTSGAEQYFGPGTRLTVT.

This clone was seen more than once but under ten times. J is TRBJ1-6 and V is TRBV5-5; D might be TRBD1 (6 bases). Germline V CDR1 and CDR2: SGHKS, YYEKEE (reference sequence). This CDR3 is 15 amino acids long. V dropped 1 base and J dropped 10 bases, with 15 bases sitting between them. CDR3 sequence reads: CASSLYLGARSPLHF. CDR3 sequence (DNA): TGTGCCAGCAGCTTGTATCTGGGGGCGAGGTCACCCCTCCACTTT.

This clone was picked up a small number of times. This clone may be a read error of a much larger clone one base away. The V and J genes are TRBV11-2 and TRBJ2-3; 8 bases match TRBD2. The CDR3 loop spans 16 amino acids. Germline-derived CDR1 and CDR2 are SGHAT and FQNNGV. The junction had 8 bases not matched to a gene; V was cut back by 5 bases and J by 1 base. Written as DNA, the CDR3 is TGTGCCAGCAGCATGAGACCAGCGGGAGGCACAGATACGCAGTATTTT. Protein product: CASSMRPAGGTDTQYF.

The table lists this clone with a few counts. The V and J genes are TRBV6-4 and TRBJ1-2; D is perhaps TRBD1 (6 bases). Trimming shortened V by 4 bases and J by 8 bases, and 14 bases separated the two germline ends. From germline, CDR1 is MRHNA and CDR2 SNTAGT. The CDR3 runs to 13 residues. CDR3 sequence: CASSATGFEGYTF. CDR3 DNA: TGTGCCAGCAGTGCCACAGGGTTTGAGGGCTACACCTTC.

This clone showed up many times. The chain has TRBV11-2 and TRBJ2-2; D gene ambiguous. CDR1 and CDR2 from the germline V gene are SGHAT and FQNNGV. The CDR3 is 14 residues long. Deletions cut 3 bases from V and 1 base from J, with 6 bases between. Written as DNA, the CDR3 is TGTGCCAGCAGCTTGTTTCAGAACACCGGGGAGCTGTTTTTT. It specifies CASSLFQNTGELFF.

This clone was counted at least ten times. The chain is built from TRBV30 and TRBJ1-4, with 7 bases that match TRBD1. The CDR3 length is 13 residues. The germline V gene has CDR1 GTSNPN and CDR2 SVGIG (reference sequence). Trimming at V came to 5 bases and at J to 7 bases, leaving 7 bases not matched to a gene. The CDR3 loop is CAWSTGFSEKLFF. The CDR3 nucleotides read TGTGCCTGGTCGACAGGGTTCAGTGAAAAACTGTTTTTT.

V gene TRBV5-1 combines with J gene TRBJ1-1; unclear D gene. Germline lookup yields CDR1 SGHRS and CDR2 YFSETQ. The V gene lost 4 bases and the J gene lost 9 bases, with 16 bases spanning the gap. The CDR3 is made up of 13 amino acids. The CDR3 DNA reads as TGCGCCAGCAGCGAGCCATTTCAGCTAAAAGCTTTCTTT. Its protein is CASSEPFQLKAFF.

The rearrangement uses TRBV3-1 and TRBJ2-7; TRBD1 matches 8 bases. The CDR3 length is 14 residues. Trimming removed 5 bases from V and 5 bases from J; junction bases left unmatched: 8. CDR1 LGHDT and CDR2 YNNKEL come from the germline V gene (reference sequence). The CDR3 bases are TGTGCCAGCAGCTTTACAGGGGGTTTCAACGAGCAGTACTTC. Translating it yields CASSFTGGFNEQYF.

This clone has a count of ten or more. The V and J genes are TRBV7-2 and TRBJ2-7, with 10 bases that match TRBD2. Germline CDR1 and CDR2: SGHTA and FQGNSA. The CDR3 is 15 amino acids. J lost 3 bases, V lost 3 bases, and 5 bases had no gene match. The CDR3 protein is CASSLGAGGLYEQYF. The CDR3, as DNA: TGTGCCAGCAGCTTGGGAGCGGGGGGGCTCTACGAGCAGTACTTC.

This clone was recorded many times. This chain joins TRBV9 and TRBJ2-6; D remains unclear. Germline-derived CDR1 and CDR2 are SGDLS and YYNGEE. CDR3 length equals 12 residues. Trimming shortened V by 3 bases and J by 11 bases, and 9 bases separated the two germline ends. CDR3 region: CASSEPKDVLTF. The CDR3 DNA is TGTGCCAGCAGCGAACCGAAGGACGTCCTGACTTTC.

The chain links TRBV30 to TRBJ2-1; D call uncertain. Trimming removed 2 bases from V and 2 bases from J, with 13 bases in between. The V gene's germline CDR1 is GTSNPN and CDR2 SVGIG (reference sequence). The CDR3 is made up of 15 amino acids. The CDR3 sequence: CAWSRLVFAYNEQFF. The DNA for the CDR3 is TGTGCCTGGAGTCGTCTAGTGTTCGCCTACAATGAGCAGTTCTTC.

This clone has ten or more counts. This specimen includes other DNA sequences encoding the same CDR3. The chain employs TRBV6-5 and TRBJ2-6; D may be TRBD1 (5 bases). Trimming cost V 2 bases and J 4 bases, with 15 bases left between them. Germline CDR1 reads MNHEY; CDR2 reads SVGAGI. CDR3 size: 17 residues. CDR3 nucleotides: TGTGCCAGCAGTTACGGCCAGGGTAGAGCCGGGGCCAACGTCCTGACTTTC. Protein product: CASSYGQGRAGANVLTF.

There are many counts of this clone. The chain recombines TRBV20-1 with TRBJ1-1, with D perhaps TRBD1 (5 bases). The CDR3 spans 12 residues. V gave up 1 base and J gave up 5 bases, with 8 bases separating them. CDR1 is DFQATT and CDR2 is SNEGSKA in the germline V gene (reference sequence). The CDR3 is CSARVGDTEAFF. As DNA, the CDR3 is TGCAGTGCTAGAGTAGGGGATACTGAAGCTTTCTTT.

At least ten counts were recorded for this clone. The chain has TRBV2 and TRBJ2-2, with TRBD1 matching 7 bases. The germline V gene has CDR1 SNHLY and CDR2 FYNNEI. The CDR3 sequence is 15 residues long. The ends lost 4 bases at V and 4 bases at J; junction bases unmatched: 6. The CDR3 DNA reads as TGTGCCAGCAGTGCTAAAGGGGGCGGCACCGGGGAGCTGTTTTTT. Protein sequence: CASSAKGGGTGELFF.

The chain is built from TRBV13 and TRBJ2-7, with TRBD2 identical over 9 bases. V lost 5 bases to trimming and J lost 3 bases; unmatched junction nucleotides: 5. This CDR3 spans 14 amino acids. The germline V gene has CDR1 PRHDT and CDR2 FYEKMQ (reference sequence). CDR3 DNA: TGTGCCAGCAGCCGCGTAGCGGGGGACTACGAGCAGTACTTC. This encodes CASSRVAGDYEQYF. Using reference TRBV13 and TRBJ2-7 for the parts outside the CDR3, the full variable domain is AAGVIQSPRHLIKEKRETATLKCYPIPRHDTVYWYQQGPGQDPQFLISFYEKMQSDKGSIPDRFSAQQFSDYHSELNMSSLELGDSALYFCASSRVAGDYEQYFGPGTRLTVT.

This clone has ten or more counts. The V and J genes are TRBV30 and TRBJ2-3; D possibly corresponds to TRBD1 (5 bases). With 7 bases removed from V and 0 bases from J, the gap between germline ends came to 11 bases. This CDR3 comprises 13 residues. CDR1 is GTSNPN and CDR2 is SVGIG in the germline V gene (reference sequence). This CDR3 reads CAYRQLSTDTQYF. CDR3 coding DNA: TGTGCCTACCGACAGCTAAGCACAGATACGCAGTATTTT.

This clone was found many times. The genes are TRBV3-1 and TRBJ2-5, with unresolved D. The length of the CDR3 is 13 residues. Trimming pared 1 base from V and 2 bases from J, leaving 5 bases between. The V gene's germline CDR1 is LGHDT and CDR2 YNNKEL (reference sequence). CDR3 nucleotides: TGTGCCAGCAGCCAAGTGGGACAAGAGACCCAGTACTTC. Amino acids: CASSQVGQETQYF.